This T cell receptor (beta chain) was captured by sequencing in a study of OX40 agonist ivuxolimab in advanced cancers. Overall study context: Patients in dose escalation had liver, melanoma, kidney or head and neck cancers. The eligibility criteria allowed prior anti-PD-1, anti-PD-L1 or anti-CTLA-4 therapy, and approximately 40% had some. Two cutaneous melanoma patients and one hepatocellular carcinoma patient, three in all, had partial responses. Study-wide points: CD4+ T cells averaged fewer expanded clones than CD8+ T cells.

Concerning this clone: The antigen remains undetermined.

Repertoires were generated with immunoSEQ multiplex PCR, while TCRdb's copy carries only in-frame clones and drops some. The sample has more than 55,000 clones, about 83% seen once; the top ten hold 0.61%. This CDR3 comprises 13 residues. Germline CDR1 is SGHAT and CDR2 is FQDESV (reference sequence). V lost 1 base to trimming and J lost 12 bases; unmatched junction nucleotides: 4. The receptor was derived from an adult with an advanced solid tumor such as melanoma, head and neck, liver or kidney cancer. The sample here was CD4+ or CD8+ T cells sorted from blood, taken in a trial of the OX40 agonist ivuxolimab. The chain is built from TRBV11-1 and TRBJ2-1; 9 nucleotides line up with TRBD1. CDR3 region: CASSLETGGSQFF. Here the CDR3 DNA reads TGTGCCAGCAGCTTAGAGACAGGGGGTTCGCAGTTCTTC.